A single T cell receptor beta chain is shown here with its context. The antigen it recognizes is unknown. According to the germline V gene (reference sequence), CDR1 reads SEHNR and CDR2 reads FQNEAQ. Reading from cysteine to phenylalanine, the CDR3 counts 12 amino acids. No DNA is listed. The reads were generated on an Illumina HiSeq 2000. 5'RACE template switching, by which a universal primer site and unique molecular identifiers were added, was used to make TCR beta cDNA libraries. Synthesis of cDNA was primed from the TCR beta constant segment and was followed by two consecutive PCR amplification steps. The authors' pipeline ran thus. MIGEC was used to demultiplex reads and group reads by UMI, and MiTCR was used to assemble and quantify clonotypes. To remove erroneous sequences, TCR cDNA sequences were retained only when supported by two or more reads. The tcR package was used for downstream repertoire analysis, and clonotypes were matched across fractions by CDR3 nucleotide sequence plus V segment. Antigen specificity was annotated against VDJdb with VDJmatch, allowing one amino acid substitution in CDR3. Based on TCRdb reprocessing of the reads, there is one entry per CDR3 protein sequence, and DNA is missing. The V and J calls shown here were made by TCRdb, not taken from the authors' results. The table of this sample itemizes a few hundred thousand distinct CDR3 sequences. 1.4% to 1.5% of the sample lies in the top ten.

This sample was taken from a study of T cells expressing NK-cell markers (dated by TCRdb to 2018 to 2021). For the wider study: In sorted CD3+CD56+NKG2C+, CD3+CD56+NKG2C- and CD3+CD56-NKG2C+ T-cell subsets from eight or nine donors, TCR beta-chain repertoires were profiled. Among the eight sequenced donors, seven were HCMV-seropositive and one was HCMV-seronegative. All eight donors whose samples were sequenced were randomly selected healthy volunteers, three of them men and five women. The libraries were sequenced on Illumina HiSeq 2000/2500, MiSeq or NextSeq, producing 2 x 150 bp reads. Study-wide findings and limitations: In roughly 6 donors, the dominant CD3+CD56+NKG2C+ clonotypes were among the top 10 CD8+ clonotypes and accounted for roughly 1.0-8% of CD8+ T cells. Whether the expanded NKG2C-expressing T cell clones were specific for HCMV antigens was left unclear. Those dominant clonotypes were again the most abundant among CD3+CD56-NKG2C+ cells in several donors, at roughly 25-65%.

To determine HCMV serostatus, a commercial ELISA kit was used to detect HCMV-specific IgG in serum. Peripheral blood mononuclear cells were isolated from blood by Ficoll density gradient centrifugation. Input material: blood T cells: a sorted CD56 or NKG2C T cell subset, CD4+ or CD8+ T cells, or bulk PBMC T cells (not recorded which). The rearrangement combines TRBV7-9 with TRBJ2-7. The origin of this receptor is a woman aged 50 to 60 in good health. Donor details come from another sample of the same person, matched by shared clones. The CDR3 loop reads CASSLNDYEQYF. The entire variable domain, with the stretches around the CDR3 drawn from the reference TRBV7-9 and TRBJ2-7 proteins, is DTGVSQNPRHKITKRGQNVTFRCDPISEHNRLYWYRQTLGQGPEFLTYFQNEAQLEKSRLLSDRFSAERPKGSFSTLEIQRTEQGDSAMYLCASSLNDYEQYFGPGTRLTVT.